The sequence of this T cell receptor beta chain was determined in a study of shared clonotypes between healthy human individuals. CDR1 and CDR2 (germline): DFQATT, SNEGSKA (reference sequence). The CDR3 has 11 amino acids. Trimming pared 6 bases from V and 5 bases from J, leaving 11 bases between. This clone was recorded once. Method: immunoSEQ multiplex PCR; TCRdb's copy keeps in-frame clones and lacks some. The sample shows about 1.5 million clones, 96% of them seen only once. This TCR was recovered from a young man in good health. The chain links TRBV20-1 to TRBJ2-7, with D unresolved. Sequencing was carried out using naive CD4+ T cells sorted from blood. As to subset: CD45RA+ positively selected. CDR3 sequence reads: CSASLVDEQYF. The CDR3 nucleotides read TGCAGTGCCTCCCTAGTGGACGAGCAGTACTTC.